The rows below give T cell receptor beta chains drawn from one sample of a study of blood T cells in healthy people across ages. TCRdb called the 5' RACE reads again in MiXCR, with one record for every CDR3 protein. The sample lists approximately 1.5 million distinct CDR3 sequences; roughly 43% were seen once. Specimen: blood. The source of these receptors is a woman between 18 and 30 years old in good health. Each CDR3 is given with its conserved first and last residue. Each record gives: D gene, J gene, V gene, CDR3 protein. D genes are given only for firm matches.

>-|TRBJ1-1|TRBV6-2/TRBV6-3
CASSYQTVTPEAFF
>-|TRBJ2-7|TRBV25-1
CASSKHSDSMFSNEQYF
>TRBD2|TRBJ2-2|TRBV4-3
CASSRTSGGAVTGELFF
>TRBD1|TRBJ2-1|TRBV28
CASSSDRGDEQFF
>-|TRBJ2-1|TRBV2
CASIPAFGYEQFF
>-|TRBJ2-1|TRBV15
CATSRDQVTYNEQFF
>-|TRBJ2-1|TRBV6-2/TRBV6-3
CASSYASGSGLYNEQFF
>-|TRBJ1-2|TRBV4-1
CASSQDLGIPGDYGYTF
>TRBD1|TRBJ2-7|TRBV12-3/TRBV12-4
CASRSGDRGLEQYF
>-|TRBJ2-1|TRBV28
CASSVPGLHSNEQFF
>TRBD1|TRBJ1-6|TRBV4-1
CASSQGGQGRKLNSPLHF
>-|TRBJ1-2|TRBV20-1
CSARNGQSNYGYTF
>TRBD1|TRBJ2-1|TRBV6-1
CASSRDRAWDEQFF
>-|TRBJ1-2|TRBV27
CASSFFGFGGYTF
>TRBD1|TRBJ1-1|TRBV20-1
CSAKTGGSAAFF
>TRBD1|TRBJ2-5|TRBV27
CASRREQGAIEQYF
>TRBD2|TRBJ2-7|TRBV12-3/TRBV12-4
CASSPYRTSRFGHEQYF
>TRBD1|TRBJ1-2|TRBV4-2
CASSRGAGGILTYGYTF
>-|TRBJ2-3|TRBV6-2/TRBV6-3
CASSYRRKEHTQYF
>TRBD1|TRBJ1-1|TRBV12-3/TRBV12-4
CASSSRTGEGTEAFF
>TRBD1|TRBJ1-1|TRBV12-3/TRBV12-4
CASSPRQGGEAFF
>-|TRBJ1-1|TRBV4-1
CASSQDPGGTRGTEAFF